Shown below are 5 T cell receptor beta chains from a single sample sequenced in a study of T cell repertoires in cytomegalovirus infection. TCRdb processed the reads anew with MiXCR; each CDR3 protein has one entry. Counted here are 200,000 or so distinct CDR3 sequences, 35% to 40% occurring once; the ten biggest clones make up 59%. For these TCRs, the target antigens are not known. The starting material was CD8+ T cells from cultured PBMCs, obtained from culture after CMV antigen stimulation. These receptors were obtained from a human donor in good health (CMV status not recorded). Some clones in this sample may be carry-over from other donors' samples.

The rearrangement links TRBV5-1 to TRBJ2-7; D gene uncertain. The CDR3 runs to 12 residues. V gave up 5 bases and J gave up 4 bases, with 10 bases separating them. Germline CDR1 is SGHRS and CDR2 is YFSETQ. The CDR3 nucleotides are TGCGCCAGCAGACAAGTAGGGTACGAGCAGTACTTC. Protein sequence: CASRQVGYEQYF.

V usage is TRBV20-1 and J usage is TRBJ1-5; 8 bases are a match to TRBD1. CDR3 length: 18 amino acids. V was clipped by 5 bases and J by 4 bases; unmatched bases: 19. Germline CDR1 and CDR2: DFQATT and SNEGSKA (reference sequence). CDR3 protein: CSASVRRLQGVVNQPQHF. The CDR3 DNA reads as TGCAGTGCTTCGGTACGACGTCTACAGGGGGTTGTGAATCAGCCCCAGCATTTT.

This clonotype was counted a few times. This chain connects TRBV7-9 to TRBJ1-1, with a tentative D call TRBD1 (5 bases). V lost 4 bases and J lost 6, with 12 bases in between. In germline, CDR1 is SEHNR, CDR2 FQNEAQ (reference sequence). The CDR3 runs 13 residues. The DNA for the CDR3 is TGTGCCAGCAGCTGGGGACGGCACCCTGAAGCTTTCTTT. It is translated as CASSWGRHPEAFF. The whole variable domain, filled in from reference TRBV7-9 and TRBJ1-1, reads DTGVSQNPRHKITKRGQNVTFRCDPISEHNRLYWYRQTLGQGPEFLTYFQNEAQLEKSRLLSDRFSAERPKGSFSTLEIQRTEQGDSAMYLCASSWGRHPEAFFGQGTRLTVV.

J is TRBJ2-7 and V is TRBV28; the match to TRBD1 covers 11 bases. V lost 2 bases, J lost 6 bases, and 3 bases stayed unmatched. Germline CDR1 and CDR2: MDHEN and SYDVKM. The CDR3 extends over 14 amino acids. The CDR3 coding sequence is TGTGCCAGCAGTTTAACGGGACAGGGGGTCGAGCAGTACTTC. This gives the protein CASSLTGQGVEQYF.

The V gene is TRBV7-6, the J gene TRBJ2-2; 10 bases map to TRBD2. Germline assignment: CDR1 SGHVS and CDR2 FNYEAQ. The trim removed 3 bases at V and 0 bases at J, leaving 4 bases unmatched. This CDR3 has 17 residues. CDR3 bases: TGTGCCAGCAGCTTGACACTAGCGGGAACGAACACCGGGGAGCTGTTTTTT. This gives the protein CASSLTLAGTNTGELFF.